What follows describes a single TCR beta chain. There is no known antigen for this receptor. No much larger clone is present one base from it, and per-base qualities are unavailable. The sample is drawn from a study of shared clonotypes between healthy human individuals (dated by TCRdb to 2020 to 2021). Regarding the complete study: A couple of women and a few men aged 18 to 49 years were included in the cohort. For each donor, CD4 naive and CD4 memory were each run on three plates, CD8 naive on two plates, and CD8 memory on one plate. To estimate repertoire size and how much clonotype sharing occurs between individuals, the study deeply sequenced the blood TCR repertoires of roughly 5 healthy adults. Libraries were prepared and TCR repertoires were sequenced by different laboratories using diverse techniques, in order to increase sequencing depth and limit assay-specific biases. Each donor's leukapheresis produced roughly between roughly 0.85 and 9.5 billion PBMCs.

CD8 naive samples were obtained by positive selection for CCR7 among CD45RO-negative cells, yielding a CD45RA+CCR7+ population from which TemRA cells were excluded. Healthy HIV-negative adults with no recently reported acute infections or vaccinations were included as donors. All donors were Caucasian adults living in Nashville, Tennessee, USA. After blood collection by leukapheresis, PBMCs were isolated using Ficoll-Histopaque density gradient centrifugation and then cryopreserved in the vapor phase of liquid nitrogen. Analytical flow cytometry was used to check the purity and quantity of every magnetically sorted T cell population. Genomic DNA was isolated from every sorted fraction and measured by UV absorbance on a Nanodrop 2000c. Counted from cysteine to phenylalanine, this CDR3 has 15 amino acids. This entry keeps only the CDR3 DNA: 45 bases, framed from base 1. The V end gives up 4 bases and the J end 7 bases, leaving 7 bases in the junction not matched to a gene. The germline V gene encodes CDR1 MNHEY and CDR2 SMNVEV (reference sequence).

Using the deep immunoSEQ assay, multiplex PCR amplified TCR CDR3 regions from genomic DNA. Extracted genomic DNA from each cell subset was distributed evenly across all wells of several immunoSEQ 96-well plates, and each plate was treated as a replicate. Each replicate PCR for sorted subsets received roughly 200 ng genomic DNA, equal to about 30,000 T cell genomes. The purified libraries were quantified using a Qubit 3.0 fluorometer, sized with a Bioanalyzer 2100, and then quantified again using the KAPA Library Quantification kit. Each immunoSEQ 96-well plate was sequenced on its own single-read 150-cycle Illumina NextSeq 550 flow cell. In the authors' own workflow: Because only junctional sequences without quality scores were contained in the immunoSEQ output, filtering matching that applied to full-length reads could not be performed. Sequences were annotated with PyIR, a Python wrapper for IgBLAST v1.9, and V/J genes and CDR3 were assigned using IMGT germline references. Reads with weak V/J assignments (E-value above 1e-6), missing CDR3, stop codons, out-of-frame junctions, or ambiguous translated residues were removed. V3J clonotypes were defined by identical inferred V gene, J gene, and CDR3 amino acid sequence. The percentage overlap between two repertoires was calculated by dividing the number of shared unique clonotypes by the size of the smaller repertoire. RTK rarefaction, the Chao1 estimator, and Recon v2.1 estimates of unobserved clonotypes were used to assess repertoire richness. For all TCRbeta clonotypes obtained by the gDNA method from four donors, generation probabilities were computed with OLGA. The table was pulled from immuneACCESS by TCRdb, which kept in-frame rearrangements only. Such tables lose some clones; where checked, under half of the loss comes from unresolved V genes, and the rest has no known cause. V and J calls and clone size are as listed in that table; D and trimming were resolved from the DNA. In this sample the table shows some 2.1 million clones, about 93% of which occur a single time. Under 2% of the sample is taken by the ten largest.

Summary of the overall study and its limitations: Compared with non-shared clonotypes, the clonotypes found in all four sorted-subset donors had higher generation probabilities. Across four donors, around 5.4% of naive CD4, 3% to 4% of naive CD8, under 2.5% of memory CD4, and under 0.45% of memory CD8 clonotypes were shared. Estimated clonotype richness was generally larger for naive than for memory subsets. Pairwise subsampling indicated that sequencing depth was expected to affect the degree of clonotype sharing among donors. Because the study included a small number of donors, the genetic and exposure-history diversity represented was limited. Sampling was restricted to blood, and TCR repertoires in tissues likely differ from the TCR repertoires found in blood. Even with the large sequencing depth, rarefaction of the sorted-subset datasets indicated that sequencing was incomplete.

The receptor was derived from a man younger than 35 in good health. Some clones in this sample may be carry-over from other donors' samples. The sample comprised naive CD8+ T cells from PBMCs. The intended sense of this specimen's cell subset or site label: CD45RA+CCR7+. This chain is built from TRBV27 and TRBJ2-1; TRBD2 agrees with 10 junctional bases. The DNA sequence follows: TGTGCCAGCAGTTCTGGACTAGCGGCACGAAATGAGCAGTTCTTC. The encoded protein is CASSSGLAARNEQFF.